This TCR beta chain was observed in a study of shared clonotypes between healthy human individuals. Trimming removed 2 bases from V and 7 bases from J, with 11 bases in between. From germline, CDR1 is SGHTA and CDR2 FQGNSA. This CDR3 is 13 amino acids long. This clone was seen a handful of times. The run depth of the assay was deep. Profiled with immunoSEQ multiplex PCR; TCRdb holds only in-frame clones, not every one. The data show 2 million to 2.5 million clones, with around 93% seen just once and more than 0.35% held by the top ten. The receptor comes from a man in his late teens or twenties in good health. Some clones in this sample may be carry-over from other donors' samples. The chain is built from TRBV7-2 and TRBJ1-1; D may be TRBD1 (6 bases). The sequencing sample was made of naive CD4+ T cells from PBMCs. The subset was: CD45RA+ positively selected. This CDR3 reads CASSLTGHSEAFF. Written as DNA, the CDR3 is TGTGCCAGCAGCTTAACGGGACATAGTGAAGCTTTCTTT.